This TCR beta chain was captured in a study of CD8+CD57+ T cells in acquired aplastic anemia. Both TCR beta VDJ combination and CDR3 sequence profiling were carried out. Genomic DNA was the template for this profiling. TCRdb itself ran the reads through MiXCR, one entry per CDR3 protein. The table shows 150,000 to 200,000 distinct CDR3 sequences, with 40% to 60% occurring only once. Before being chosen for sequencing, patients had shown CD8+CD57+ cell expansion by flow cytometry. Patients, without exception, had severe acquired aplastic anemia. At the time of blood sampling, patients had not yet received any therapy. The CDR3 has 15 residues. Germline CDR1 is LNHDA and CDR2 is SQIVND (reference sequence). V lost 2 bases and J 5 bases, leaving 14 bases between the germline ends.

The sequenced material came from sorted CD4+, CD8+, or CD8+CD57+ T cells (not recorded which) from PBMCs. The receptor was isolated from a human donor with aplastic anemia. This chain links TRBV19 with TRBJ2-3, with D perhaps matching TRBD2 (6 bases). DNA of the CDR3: TGTGCCAGTAGTATACGAGACGGACTAAGAGATACGCAGTATTTT. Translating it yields CASSIRDGLRDTQYF.